The rows below give T cell receptor beta chains drawn from one sample of a study of T-cell reconstitution after alpha-beta-depleted transplantation in children. TCRdb re-called the PCR reads through MiXCR, storing one row per CDR3 protein. The data contain 350,000 to 500,000 distinct CDR3 sequences, approximately 41% of them singletons. The sample was PBMCs, taken before TCRalphabeta/CD19-depleted stem cell transplant. The receptor source for this set is a girl aged 2-10 years with aplastic anemia, due to receive a stem cell transplant. Each CDR3 is given with its conserved first and last residue. The D gene is left open where the match is weak. Some rows mark clone size as missing; the rest say once, few, many or name a class of expanded clone.

V gene,D gene,clone size,J gene,CDR3 protein,CDR3 DNA
TRBV28,NA,many,TRBJ2-3,CASSLGLQTGPDTQYF,TGTGCCAGCAGTTTGGGCCTCCAAACAGGGCCAGATACGCAGTATTTT
TRBV20-1,NA,few,TRBJ2-7,CSARSTTRRLSGEQYF,TGCAGTGCTAGATCCACCACGAGGCGGTTATCCGGCGAGCAGTACTTC
TRBV6-2/TRBV6-3,NA,few,TRBJ1-5,CASSYSSSNQPQHF,TGTGCCAGCAGTTACTCTAGTAGCAATCAGCCCCAGCATTTT
TRBV20-1,TRBD1,NA,TRBJ1-2,CSAFQTGDYGYTF,TGCAGTGCGTTTCAGACAGGGGACTATGGCTACACCTTC
TRBV25-1,TRBD2,NA,TRBJ2-4,CASSGEGTRKNIQYF,TGTGCCAGCAGTGGGGAGGGCACAAGAAAAAACATTCAGTACTTC
TRBV19,NA,few,TRBJ2-1,CASNERSSYNEQFF,TGTGCCAGTAACGAGCGGAGCTCCTACAATGAGCAGTTCTTC
TRBV27,TRBD1,few,TRBJ2-7,CASSVTGGEQYF,TGTGCCAGCAGCGTGACAGGGGGTGAGCAGTACTTC
TRBV3-1,NA,NA,TRBJ2-7,CASSQGPGEYYEQYF,TGTGCCAGCAGCCAGGGGCCGGGAGAATACTACGAGCAGTACTTC
TRBV12-3/TRBV12-4,NA,many,TRBJ2-7,CASSLGHLSYEQYF,TGTGCCAGCAGTTTAGGCCACCTCTCCTACGAGCAGTACTTC
TRBV5-1,NA,NA,TRBJ2-1,CASSFGPSYEQFF,TGCGCCAGCAGCTTCGGCCCCTCCTATGAGCAGTTCTTC
TRBV7-2,NA,NA,TRBJ2-7,CASSPLIGVLYEQYF,TGTGCCAGCAGCCCCCTAATTGGGGTCCTCTACGAGCAGTACTTC
TRBV24-1,NA,NA,TRBJ2-5,CATSAPGDYRWETQYF,TGTGCCACCAGTGCCCCAGGCGACTACAGATGGGAGACCCAGTACTTC
TRBV7-2,NA,once,TRBJ2-3,CASSSPQRGLGDF,TGTGCCAGCAGCTCCCCACAGAGGGGCCTCGGAGATTTT
TRBV7-9,TRBD1,once,TRBJ2-2,CASSLARTGPTGELFF,TGTGCCAGCAGCTTAGCCCGGACAGGGCCCACCGGGGAGCTGTTTTTT
TRBV4-1,TRBD1,NA,TRBJ2-1,CASSQEGQGVSYNEQFF,TGCGCCAGCAGCCAAGAGGGACAGGGAGTGTCCTACAATGAGCAGTTCTTC
TRBV5-1,NA,many,TRBJ2-3,CASSLWGGSTDTQYF,TGCGCCAGCAGCTTGTGGGGCGGGAGCACAGATACGCAGTATTTT
TRBV10-3,NA,NA,TRBJ2-1,CAISVLDENEQFF,TGTGCCATCAGTGTACTGGATGAGAATGAGCAGTTCTTC
TRBV11-2,TRBD2,many,TRBJ2-7,CASSLTLAGGSYEQYF,TGTGCCAGCAGCTTAACCCTAGCGGGAGGCTCCTACGAGCAGTACTTC
TRBV28,NA,NA,TRBJ2-3,CASSRTATDTQYF,TGTGCCAGCAGTAGGACGGCCACAGATACGCAGTATTTT
TRBV6-5,NA,few,TRBJ2-3,CASSYLGSTDTQYF,TGTGCCAGCAGTTATTTGGGGAGCACAGATACGCAGTATTTT
TRBV6-1,NA,few,TRBJ2-3,CASGRPDREWYF,TGTGCCAGCGGGCGCCCGGATAGGGAATGGTATTTT
TRBV24-1,NA,NA,TRBJ2-1,CATSDPSIPDDYNEQFF,TGTGCCACCAGTGATCCCTCGATCCCGGACGACTACAATGAGCAGTTCTTC
TRBV6-1,NA,NA,TRBJ2-7,CASSPSRTYSYEQYF,TGTGCCAGCAGTCCCTCCAGGACCTACTCCTACGAGCAGTACTTC
TRBV9,NA,few,TRBJ1-2,CASSPFRGYANYGYTF,TGTGCCAGCAGCCCCTTCCGGGGATATGCTAACTATGGCTACACCTTC
TRBV7-3,NA,many,TRBJ2-1,CASSFQGRYNEQFF,TGTGCCAGCAGCTTCCAGGGGCGGTACAATGAGCAGTTCTTC
TRBV4-1,NA,NA,TRBJ1-4,CASSRDYNEKLFF,TGCGCCAGCAGCCGAGACTATAATGAAAAACTGTTTTTT
TRBV7-8,TRBD1,NA,TRBJ2-3,CASSLQGAVVTDTQYF,TGTGCCAGCAGCTTGCAGGGGGCGGTTGTCACAGATACGCAGTATTTT
TRBV6-6,TRBD1,NA,TRBJ1-3,CASSFAHGTGGASSGNTIYF,TGTGCCAGCAGTTTCGCACACGGGACAGGGGGCGCCAGCTCTGGAAACACCATATATTTT
TRBV18,NA,many,TRBJ1-2,CASSEQGAYGYTF,TGTGCCAGCTCGGAACAGGGTGCCTATGGCTACACCTTC
TRBV20-1,NA,NA,TRBJ2-3,CSAAGGAGANPSTDTQYF,TGCAGTGCGGCGGGTGGGGCAGGCGCCAATCCTAGCACAGATACGCAGTATTTT
TRBV9,NA,few,TRBJ1-2,CASSETALGYGYTF,TGTGCCAGCAGTGAGACGGCCCTAGGTTATGGCTACACCTTC
TRBV24-1,NA,NA,TRBJ2-5,CATSAPSGTQYF,TGTGCCACCAGCGCCCCTTCAGGGACCCAGTACTTC
TRBV14,NA,NA,TRBJ1-5,CASSLQGGQPQHF,TGTGCCAGCAGCCTCCAGGGTGGTCAGCCCCAGCATTTT
TRBV4-1,NA,NA,TRBJ2-2,CASSQEVSYGELFF,TGCGCCAGCAGCCAAGAAGTATCCTACGGGGAGCTGTTTTTT
TRBV7-6,NA,NA,TRBJ2-7,CASSLEDGPTYEQYF,TGTGCCAGCAGCTTAGAGGACGGTCCGACCTACGAGCAGTACTTC
TRBV3-1,TRBD2,NA,TRBJ2-1,CASSQDKWSTSGSLNEQFF,TGTGCCAGCAGCCAAGATAAGTGGTCGACTAGCGGGAGCCTCAATGAGCAGTTCTTC
TRBV4-3,TRBD2,NA,TRBJ2-5,CASSLGLAEGQETQYF,TGCGCCAGCAGCCTTGGACTAGCGGAGGGACAAGAGACCCAGTACTTC
TRBV10-3,NA,few,TRBJ2-3,CAISEPGGDTQYF,TGTGCCATCAGTGAGCCCGGAGGAGATACGCAGTATTTT
TRBV20-1,NA,NA,TRBJ2-5,CSAWDLSGTQYF,TGCAGTGCATGGGACCTGAGTGGGACCCAGTACTTC
TRBV6-5,NA,once,TRBJ1-1,CASSYSNGENTEAFF,TGTGCCAGCAGTTACTCGAATGGGGAGAACACTGAAGCTTTCTTT
TRBV30,NA,few,TRBJ1-1,CAWNPTGNTEAFF,TGTGCCTGGAACCCGACAGGGAACACTGAAGCTTTCTTT
TRBV5-1,TRBD2,NA,TRBJ2-3,CASSLDLAGFSTDTQYF,TGCGCCAGCAGCTTGGACCTAGCGGGATTCAGCACAGATACGCAGTATTTT
TRBV20-1,TRBD1,NA,TRBJ2-7,CSSFPGQGAYEQYF,TGCAGTTCTTTTCCGGGACAGGGGGCATACGAGCAGTACTTC
TRBV7-2,TRBD1,few,TRBJ2-5,CASSSRRGQGGETQYF,TGTGCCAGCAGCTCTCGGCGGGGACAGGGAGGGGAGACCCAGTACTTC
TRBV20-1,NA,many,TRBJ2-3,CSAREGVADTQYF,TGCAGTGCTAGAGAGGGAGTGGCAGATACGCAGTATTTT
TRBV12-3/TRBV12-4,TRBD2,many,TRBJ2-7,CASSLGTSPYEQYF,TGTGCCAGCAGCCTCGGGACTAGTCCCTACGAGCAGTACTTC